This is a list of T cell receptor beta chains from one sample in a study of blood T cell repertoires in COVID-19. Assay used: immunoSEQ multiplex PCR; TCRdb lists only in-frame clones, some missing. The sample yields around 250,000 clones, approximately 91% seen once. The sample was peripheral blood. The receptors originated from a human donor in a cohort sampled during active COVID-19. Each CDR3 is given with its conserved first and last residue. The D gene is left open where the match is weak. Rows may omit the clone size; those that give it use once, few, many or a size class.

CDR3 protein: CASRISGGLYEQYF; CDR3 DNA: TGTGCCAGCAGAATTAGCGGGGGCCTTTACGAGCAGTACTTC; J gene: TRBJ2-7; D gene: TRBD2; clone size: once; V gene: TRBV25-1
CDR3 protein: CASSHYRGREKLFF; CDR3 DNA: TGTGCCAGTAGCCACTACAGGGGTCGGGAAAAACTGTTTTTT; J gene: TRBJ1-4; D gene: TRBD1; clone size: -; V gene: TRBV19
CDR3 protein: CASSPTVSYEQYF; CDR3 DNA: TGTGCCAGCAGCCCGACAGTCTCCTACGAGCAGTACTTC; J gene: TRBJ2-7; D gene: -; clone size: -; V gene: TRBV14
CDR3 protein: CASSLLGRSARYF; CDR3 DNA: TGTGCCAGCAGCTTACTAGGCCGCAGTGCTCGGTACTTC; J gene: TRBJ2-7; D gene: -; clone size: -; V gene: TRBV7-2
CDR3 protein: CASKRREGPDTQYF; CDR3 DNA: TGCGCCAGCAAAAGGCGGGAGGGCCCAGATACGCAGTATTTT; J gene: TRBJ2-3; D gene: TRBD2; clone size: -; V gene: TRBV10-1
CDR3 protein: CASSQAGLAANTGELFF; CDR3 DNA: TGTGCCAGCAGCCAAGCCGGCCTAGCGGCGAACACCGGGGAGCTGTTTTTT; J gene: TRBJ2-2; D gene: TRBD2; clone size: -; V gene: TRBV3-1/TRBV3-2
CDR3 protein: CASQDRAGNTIYF; CDR3 DNA: TGTGCCAGCCAGGACAGGGCTGGAAACACCATATATTTT; J gene: TRBJ1-3; D gene: TRBD1; clone size: -; V gene: TRBV7-8
CDR3 protein: CASSGIGQLYNSPLHF; CDR3 DNA: TGCGCCAGCAGCGGTATAGGACAGCTATATAATTCACCCCTCCACTTT; J gene: TRBJ1-6; D gene: -; clone size: once; V gene: TRBV4-1
CDR3 protein: CATSDSEVGRGALYEQYF; CDR3 DNA: TGTGCCACCAGTGATTCTGAAGTCGGCAGGGGGGCGCTCTACGAGCAGTACTTC; J gene: TRBJ2-7; D gene: -; clone size: -; V gene: TRBV24-1
CDR3 protein: CASSFQGAGEQFF; CDR3 DNA: TGTGCCAGCAGTTTCCAGGGGGCGGGTGAGCAGTTCTTC; J gene: TRBJ2-1; D gene: TRBD1; clone size: -; V gene: TRBV27
CDR3 protein: CASSVSGSTEAFF; CDR3 DNA: TGTGCCAGCAGCGTCAGCGGCTCCACTGAAGCTTTCTTT; J gene: TRBJ1-1; D gene: -; clone size: -; V gene: TRBV5-6
CDR3 protein: CASSLMGGTGYTF; CDR3 DNA: TGTGCCAGCAGTTTAATGGGAGGGACTGGCTACACCTTC; J gene: TRBJ1-2; D gene: -; clone size: once; V gene: TRBV27
CDR3 protein: CASSYGGGVYEQYF; CDR3 DNA: TGTGCCAGCAGTTACGGAGGGGGCGTCTACGAGCAGTACTTC; J gene: TRBJ2-7; D gene: -; clone size: -; V gene: TRBV27
CDR3 protein: CASSPETGEPTEAFF; CDR3 DNA: TGCGCCAGCAGCCCGGAGACAGGGGAGCCGACTGAAGCTTTCTTT; J gene: TRBJ1-1; D gene: TRBD1; clone size: -; V gene: TRBV4-1
CDR3 protein: CASTDRKGVETQYF; CDR3 DNA: TGTGCCAGCACCGACAGGAAGGGGGTCGAGACCCAGTACTTC; J gene: TRBJ2-5; D gene: -; clone size: -; V gene: TRBV6-6
CDR3 protein: CASSMGQGGTYEQYF; CDR3 DNA: TGCGCCAGCAGCATGGGACAGGGGGGGACCTACGAGCAGTACTTC; J gene: TRBJ2-7; D gene: TRBD1; clone size: -; V gene: TRBV5-1
CDR3 protein: CASSSWTQGGVEKLFF; CDR3 DNA: TGTGCCAGCAGCTCGTGGACCCAGGGGGGAGTTGAAAAACTGTTTTTT; J gene: TRBJ1-4; D gene: TRBD1; clone size: -; V gene: TRBV5-5
CDR3 protein: CAVMDTGRESGANVLTF; CDR3 DNA: TGTGCCGTCATGGACACGGGACGGGAGTCTGGGGCCAACGTCCTGACTTTC; J gene: TRBJ2-6; D gene: -; clone size: -; V gene: TRBV28
CDR3 protein: CASSFPGQGTEQYF; CDR3 DNA: TGTGCCAGCAGCTTTCCGGGACAGGGTACCGAGCAGTACTTC; J gene: TRBJ2-7; D gene: TRBD1; clone size: -; V gene: TRBV7-9
CDR3 protein: CASSLVSGDHNEQFF; CDR3 DNA: TGTGCCAGCAGCTTAGTTAGCGGAGATCACAATGAGCAGTTCTTC; J gene: TRBJ2-1; D gene: -; clone size: -; V gene: TRBV7-2
CDR3 protein: CASSQRIGARYEQYF; CDR3 DNA: TGTGCCAGCTCACAGAGGATAGGGGCCCGCTACGAGCAGTACTTC; J gene: TRBJ2-7; D gene: -; clone size: -; V gene: TRBV18
CDR3 protein: CASSAGQAVVFDEQYF; CDR3 DNA: TGTGCCAGCAGCGCGGGACAGGCGGTAGTTTTTGACGAGCAGTACTTC; J gene: TRBJ2-7; D gene: TRBD1; clone size: -; V gene: TRBV9
CDR3 protein: CASSVNPQGDEKLFF; CDR3 DNA: TGTGCCAGCAGCGTCAACCCCCAAGGGGATGAAAAACTGTTTTTT; J gene: TRBJ1-4; D gene: -; clone size: -; V gene: TRBV9
CDR3 protein: CALEDRENYGYTF; CDR3 DNA: TGTGCTTTAGAGGACAGGGAAAACTATGGCTACACCTTC; J gene: TRBJ1-2; D gene: TRBD1; clone size: -; V gene: TRBV30
CDR3 protein: CAWSPGLAGGRDTQYF; CDR3 DNA: TGTGCCTGGAGTCCGGGACTAGCGGGAGGGAGAGATACGCAGTATTTT; J gene: TRBJ2-3; D gene: TRBD2; clone size: -; V gene: TRBV30
CDR3 protein: CASSSLTGGTYNEQFF; CDR3 DNA: TGCGCCAGCAGCTCCCTAACAGGGGGTACCTACAATGAGCAGTTCTTC; J gene: TRBJ2-1; D gene: TRBD1; clone size: -; V gene: TRBV5-1
CDR3 protein: CAWSVPPGYTIYF; CDR3 DNA: TGTGCCTGGAGTGTACCCCCAGGGTACACCATATATTTT; J gene: TRBJ1-3; D gene: -; clone size: -; V gene: TRBV30
CDR3 protein: CASSEISGGAGDTQYF; CDR3 DNA: TGTGCCAGTAGTGAGATTAGCGGGGGGGCTGGAGATACGCAGTATTTT; J gene: TRBJ2-3; D gene: TRBD2; clone size: -; V gene: TRBV19
CDR3 protein: CASSSGQGRSYEQYF; CDR3 DNA: TGTGCCAGCAGCTCGGGACAGGGGCGTTCCTACGAGCAGTACTTC; J gene: TRBJ2-7; D gene: TRBD1; clone size: once; V gene: TRBV5-4
CDR3 protein: CASSLVKGAGYGYTF; CDR3 DNA: TGTGCCAGCAGCTTAGTAAAGGGGGCGGGTTATGGCTACACCTTC; J gene: TRBJ1-2; D gene: TRBD1; clone size: -; V gene: TRBV7-2
CDR3 protein: CASSSRVASGGRPYEQYF; CDR3 DNA: TGTGCCAGCAGCTCAAGGGTGGCTAGCGGGGGCCGACCCTACGAGCAGTACTTC; J gene: TRBJ2-7; D gene: TRBD2; clone size: -; V gene: TRBV7-9
CDR3 protein: CASRTRGVGTEAFF; CDR3 DNA: TGTGCCAGCAGAACCAGGGGGGTAGGCACTGAAGCTTTCTTT; J gene: TRBJ1-1; D gene: TRBD1; clone size: -; V gene: TRBV6-5